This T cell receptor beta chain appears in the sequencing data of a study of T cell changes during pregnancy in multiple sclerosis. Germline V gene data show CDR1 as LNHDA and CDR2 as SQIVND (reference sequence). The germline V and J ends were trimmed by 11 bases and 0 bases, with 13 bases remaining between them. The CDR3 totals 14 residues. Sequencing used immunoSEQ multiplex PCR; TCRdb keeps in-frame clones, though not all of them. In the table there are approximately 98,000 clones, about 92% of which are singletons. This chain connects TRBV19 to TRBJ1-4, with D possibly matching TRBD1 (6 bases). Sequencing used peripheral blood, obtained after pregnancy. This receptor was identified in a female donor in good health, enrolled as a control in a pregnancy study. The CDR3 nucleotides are TGTGCCTCCCGGGGGGCCTCAACTAATGAAAAACTGTTTTTT. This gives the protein CASRGASTNEKLFF.